The entry that follows covers one TCR beta chain sequence. This sample was included in a study of cytomegalovirus exposure and HLA in healthy donors. The CDR3 sequence is 15 residues long. The V and J ends lost 3 bases and 10 bases, in that order; junction bases with no gene match: 10. The V gene's germline CDR1 is KGHSH and CDR2 LQKENI. PCR amplification relied on 60 Vbeta primers (plus 13 Jbeta primers). The method was immunoSEQ multiplex PCR; TCRdb's version includes in-frame clones alone and lacks a portion of them. The sample records about 170,000 clones, 65% to 75% being singletons. The material sequenced was PBMCs. V is TRBV18 and J is TRBJ1-4; the match to TRBD1 covers 8 bases. The receptor was isolated from a girl under 18 in good health and CMV-seronegative. Here the CDR3 reads CASSPSGQGLRKLFF. DNA of the CDR3: TGTGCCAGCTCACCTTCAGGACAGGGTTTGCGAAAACTGTTTTTT.